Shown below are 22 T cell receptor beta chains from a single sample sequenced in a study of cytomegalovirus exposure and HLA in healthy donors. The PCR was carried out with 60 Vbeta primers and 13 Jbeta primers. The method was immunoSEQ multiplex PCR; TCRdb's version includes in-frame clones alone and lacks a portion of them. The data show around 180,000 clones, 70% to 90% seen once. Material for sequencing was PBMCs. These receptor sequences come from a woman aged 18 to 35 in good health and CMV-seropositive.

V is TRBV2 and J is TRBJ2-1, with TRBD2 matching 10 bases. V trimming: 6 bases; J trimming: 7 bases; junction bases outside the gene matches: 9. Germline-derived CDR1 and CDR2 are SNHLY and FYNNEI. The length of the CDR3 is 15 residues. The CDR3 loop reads CASRVAGGYANEQFF. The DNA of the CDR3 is TGTGCCAGCAGGGTAGCGGGGGGATACGCGAATGAGCAGTTCTTC.

This CDR3 is CASGIAAAGGPYEQYF. The CDR3, as DNA: TGCGCCAGCGGAATCGCGGCAGCGGGGGGGCCATACGAGCAGTACTTC. The rearrangement links TRBV4-1 to TRBJ2-5; 10 positions agree with TRBD2. The J call may not be correct, given that the DNA end is closer to TRBJ2-7. Germline V gene sequence: CDR1 MGHRA, CDR2 YSYEKL. The CDR3 consists of 16 residues.

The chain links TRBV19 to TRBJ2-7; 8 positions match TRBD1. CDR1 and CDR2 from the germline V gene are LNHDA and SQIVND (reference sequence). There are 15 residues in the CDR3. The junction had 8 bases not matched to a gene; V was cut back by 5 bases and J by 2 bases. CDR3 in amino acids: CASSPSGQGTYEQYF. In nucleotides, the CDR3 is TGTGCCAGTAGTCCCTCTGGACAGGGTACCTACGAGCAGTACTTC.

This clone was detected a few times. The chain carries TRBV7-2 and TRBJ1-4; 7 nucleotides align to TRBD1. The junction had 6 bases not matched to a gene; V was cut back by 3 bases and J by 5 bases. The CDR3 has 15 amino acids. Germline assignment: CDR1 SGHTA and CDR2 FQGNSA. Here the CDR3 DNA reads TGTGCCAGCAGCTTTACAGGGGCCCTAAATGAAAAACTGTTTTTT. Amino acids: CASSFTGALNEKLFF.

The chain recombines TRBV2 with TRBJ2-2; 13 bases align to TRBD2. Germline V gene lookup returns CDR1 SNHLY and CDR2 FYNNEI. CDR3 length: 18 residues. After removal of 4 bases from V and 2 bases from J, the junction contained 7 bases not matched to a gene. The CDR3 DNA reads TGTGCCAGCAGTGGGGGACTAGCGGGGCTAGACAACACCGGGGAGCTGTTTTTT. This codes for CASSGGLAGLDNTGELFF.

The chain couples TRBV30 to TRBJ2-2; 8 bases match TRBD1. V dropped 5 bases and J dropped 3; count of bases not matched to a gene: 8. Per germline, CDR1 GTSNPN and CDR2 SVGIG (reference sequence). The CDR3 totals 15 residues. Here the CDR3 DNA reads TGTGCCTGGCGGACAGGGATGATAGACACCGGGGAGCTGTTTTTT. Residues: CAWRTGMIDTGELFF.

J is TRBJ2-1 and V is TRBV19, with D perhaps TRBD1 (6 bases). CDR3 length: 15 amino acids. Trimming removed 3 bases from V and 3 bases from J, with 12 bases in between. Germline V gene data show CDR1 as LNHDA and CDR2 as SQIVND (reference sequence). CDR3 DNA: TGTGCCAGTAGTATTACAGGACAGCTCTACAATGAGCAGTTCTTC. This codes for CASSITGQLYNEQFF.

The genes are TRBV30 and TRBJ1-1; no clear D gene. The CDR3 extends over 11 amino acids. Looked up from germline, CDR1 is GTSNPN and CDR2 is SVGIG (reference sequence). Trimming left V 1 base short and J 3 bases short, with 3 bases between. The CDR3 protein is CAWSAYTEAFF. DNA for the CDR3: TGTGCCTGGAGTGCCTACACTGAAGCTTTCTTT.

As DNA, the CDR3 is TGCGCCAGCAGCCAAGGCGGGGGTAAAGAGACCCAGTACTTC. Its protein product is CASSQGGGKETQYF. V and J are TRBV4-3 and TRBJ2-5; 7 bases are a match to TRBD2. V gave up 1 base and J gave up 3 bases; unmatched junction bases: 2. There are 14 residues in the CDR3. Germline V gene sequence: CDR1 LGHNA, CDR2 YSLEER.

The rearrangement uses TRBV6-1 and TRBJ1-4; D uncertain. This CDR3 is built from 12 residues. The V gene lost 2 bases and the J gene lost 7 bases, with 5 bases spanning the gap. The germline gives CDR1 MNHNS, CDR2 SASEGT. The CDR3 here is CASSEILEKLFF. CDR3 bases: TGTGCCAGCAGTGAAATACTTGAAAAACTGTTTTTT.

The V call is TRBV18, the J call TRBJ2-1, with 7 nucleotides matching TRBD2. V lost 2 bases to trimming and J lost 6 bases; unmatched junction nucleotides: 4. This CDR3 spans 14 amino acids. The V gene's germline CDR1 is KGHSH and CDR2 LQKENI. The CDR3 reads CASSPWAGVNEQFF. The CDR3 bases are TGTGCCAGCTCACCATGGGCGGGGGTCAATGAGCAGTTCTTC.

CDR3 protein: CASRRAGTGNTEAFF. The CDR3, as DNA: TGTGCCAGCAGGCGAGCCGGGACAGGTAACACTGAAGCTTTCTTT. This chain links TRBV27 with TRBJ1-1; the match to TRBD1 covers 8 bases. The germline CDR1 and CDR2 sequences are MNHEY and SMNVEV (reference sequence). J lost 2 bases, V lost 6 bases, and 8 bases had no gene match. The CDR3 is 15 amino acids.

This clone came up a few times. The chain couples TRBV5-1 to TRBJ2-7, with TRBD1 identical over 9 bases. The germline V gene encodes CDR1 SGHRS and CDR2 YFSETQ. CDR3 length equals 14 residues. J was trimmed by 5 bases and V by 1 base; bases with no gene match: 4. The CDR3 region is CASSLTGGIDEQYF. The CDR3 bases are TGCGCCAGCAGCTTGACAGGGGGCATTGACGAGCAGTACTTC.

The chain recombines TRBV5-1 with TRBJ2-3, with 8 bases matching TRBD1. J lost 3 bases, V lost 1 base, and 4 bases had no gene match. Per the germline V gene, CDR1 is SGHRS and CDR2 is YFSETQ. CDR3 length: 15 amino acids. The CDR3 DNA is TGCGCCAGCAGCTTGCGAGACAGGGGTACAGATACGCAGTATTTT. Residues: CASSLRDRGTDTQYF.

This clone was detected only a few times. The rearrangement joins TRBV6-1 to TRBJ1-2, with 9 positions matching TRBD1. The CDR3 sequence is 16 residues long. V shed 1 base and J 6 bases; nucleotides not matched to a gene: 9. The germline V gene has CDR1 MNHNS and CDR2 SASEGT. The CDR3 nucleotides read TGTGCCAGCAGTGAAGAAGAGGGACAGGGACACAATGGCTACACCTTC. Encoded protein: CASSEEEGQGHNGYTF.

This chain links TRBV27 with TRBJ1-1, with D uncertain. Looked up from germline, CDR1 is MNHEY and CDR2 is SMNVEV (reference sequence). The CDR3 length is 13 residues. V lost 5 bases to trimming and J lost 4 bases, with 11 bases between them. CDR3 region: CASSVRGPTEAFF. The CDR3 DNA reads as TGTGCCAGCAGTGTTCGGGGTCCCACTGAAGCTTTCTTT.

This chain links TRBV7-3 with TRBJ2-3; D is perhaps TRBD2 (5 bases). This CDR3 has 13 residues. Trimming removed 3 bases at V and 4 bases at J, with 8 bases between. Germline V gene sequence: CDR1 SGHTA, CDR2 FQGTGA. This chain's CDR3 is CASSLGSADTQYF. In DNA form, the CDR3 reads TGTGCCAGCAGCTTGGGTAGCGCAGATACGCAGTATTTT.

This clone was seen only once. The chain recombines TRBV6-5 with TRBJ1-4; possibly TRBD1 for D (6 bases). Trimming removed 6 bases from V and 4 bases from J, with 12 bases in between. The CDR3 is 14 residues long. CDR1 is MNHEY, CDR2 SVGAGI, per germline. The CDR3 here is CASSPRGGNEKLFF. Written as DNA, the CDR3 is TGTGCCAGCAGCCCAAGGGGGGGTAATGAAAAACTGTTTTTT.

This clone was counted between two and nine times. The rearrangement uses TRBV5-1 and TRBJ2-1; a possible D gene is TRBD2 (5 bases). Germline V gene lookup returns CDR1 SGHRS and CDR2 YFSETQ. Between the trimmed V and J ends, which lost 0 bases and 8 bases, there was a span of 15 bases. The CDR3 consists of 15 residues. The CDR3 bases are TGCGCCAGCAGCTTGGTTCAGGTGGGGAGTCATGAGCAGTTCTTC. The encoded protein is CASSLVQVGSHEQFF.

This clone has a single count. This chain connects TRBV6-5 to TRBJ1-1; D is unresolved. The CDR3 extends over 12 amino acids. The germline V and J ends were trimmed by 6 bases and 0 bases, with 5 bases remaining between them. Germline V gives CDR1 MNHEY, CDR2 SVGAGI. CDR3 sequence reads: CASRAMNTEAFF. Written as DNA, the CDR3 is TGTGCCAGCAGAGCCATGAACACTGAAGCTTTCTTT.

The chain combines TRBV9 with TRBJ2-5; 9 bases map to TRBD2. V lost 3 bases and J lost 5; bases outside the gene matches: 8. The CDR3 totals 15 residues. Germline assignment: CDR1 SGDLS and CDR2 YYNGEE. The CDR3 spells CASSDGAGGGETQYF. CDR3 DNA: TGTGCCAGCAGCGACGGAGCGGGGGGCGGGGAGACCCAGTACTTC. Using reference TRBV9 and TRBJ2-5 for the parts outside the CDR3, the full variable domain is DSGVTQTPKHLITATGQRVTLRCSPRSGDLSVYWYQQSLDQGLQFLIQYYNGEERAKGNILERFSAQQFPDLHSELNLSSLELGDSALYFCASSDGAGGGETQYFGPGTRLLVL.

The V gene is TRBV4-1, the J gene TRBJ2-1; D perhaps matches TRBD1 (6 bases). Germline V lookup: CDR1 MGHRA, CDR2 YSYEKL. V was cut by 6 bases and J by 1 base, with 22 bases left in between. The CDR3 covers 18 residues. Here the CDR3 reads CASRRIGRGAESYNEQFF. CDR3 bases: TGCGCCAGCAGACGTATCGGCAGGGGTGCGGAATCCTACAATGAGCAGTTCTTC.